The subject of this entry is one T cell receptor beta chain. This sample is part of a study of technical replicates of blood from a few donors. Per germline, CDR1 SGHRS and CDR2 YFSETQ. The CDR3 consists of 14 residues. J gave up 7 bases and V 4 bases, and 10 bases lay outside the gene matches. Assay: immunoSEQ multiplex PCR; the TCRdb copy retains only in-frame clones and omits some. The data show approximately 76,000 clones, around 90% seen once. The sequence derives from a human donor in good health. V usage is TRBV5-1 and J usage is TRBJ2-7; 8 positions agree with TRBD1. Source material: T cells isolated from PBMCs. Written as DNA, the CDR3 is TGCGCCAGCAGCGCACAGGGGGAGAATTGGGAGCAGTACTTC. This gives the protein CASSAQGENWEQYF.